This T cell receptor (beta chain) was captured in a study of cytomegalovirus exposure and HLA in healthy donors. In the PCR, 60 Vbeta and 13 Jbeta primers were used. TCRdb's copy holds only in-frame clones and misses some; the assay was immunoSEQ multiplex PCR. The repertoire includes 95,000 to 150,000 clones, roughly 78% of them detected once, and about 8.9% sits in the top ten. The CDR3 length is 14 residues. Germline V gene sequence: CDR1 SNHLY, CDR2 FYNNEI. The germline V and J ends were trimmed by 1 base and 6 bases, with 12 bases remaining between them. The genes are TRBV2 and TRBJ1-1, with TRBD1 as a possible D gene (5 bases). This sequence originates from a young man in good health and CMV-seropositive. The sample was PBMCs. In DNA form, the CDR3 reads TGTGCCAGCAGTGAAGTTTCGACAGTTGCTGAAGCTTTCTTT. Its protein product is CASSEVSTVAEAFF.